The subject of this entry is one TCR beta chain. Its antigen target is currently unknown. It has no much larger one-base neighbor in the sample; base qualities were not kept. The data stem from a study of vaccination and CD4 T cells after COVID-19 (dated by TCRdb to the early 2020s). Background for the entire study: SARS-CoV-2 positivity had been established in the convalescent patients by nasal swab PCR, and mild disease was recorded in several of these patients and severe disease in one. Six males and four females were included in the convalescent cohort, with two Hispanic individuals, seven Caucasians, two Asians and one multiracial person represented. Participants received two doses of either the Pfizer-BioNTech BNT162b2 vaccine (n=8) or the Moderna mRNA-1273 vaccine (n=2). Post-COVID blood samples were collected from convalescent patients a median of approximately 93 days after diagnosis, with a range of about 30 to 161 days. Post-vaccine blood samples were taken a median of around 70 days after the second vaccine dose, with a range of roughly 13 to 250 days. Culture stimuli were overlapping spike peptide pools from SARS-CoV-2 and from the common cold coronaviruses HCoV-NL63, HCoV-OC43 and HCoV-229E. As controls, cultures received a CEFX viral epitope pool (the positive control), an HIV-1 Nef peptide pool (the negative control), or no peptide at all. The spike-specific CD4+ TCR repertoire was compared before and after mRNA vaccination in around ten COVID-19 convalescent patients and 4 infection-naive healthy vaccine recipients.

General findings and caveats noted by the study authors: Only a relatively small number of convalescent patients were included in the study, and early timepoints following natural infection were not analyzed. The median count of SARS-CoV-2-reactive clonotypes went up from 20 to 25 after infection to 35 to 40 after vaccination, although the change was not significant. Nearly all vaccine-specific clones in convalescent patients (304 of 307) were mono-reactive for SARS-CoV-2 spike rather than cross-reactive with common cold coronaviruses. Among the post-vaccine SARS-CoV-2-reactive clones in convalescent patients, a median approximately 90% showed up only after vaccination, which suggests vaccine-specific priming.

Library preparation was by PCR. At the Johns Hopkins FTIC core, DNA from the cultured CD4+ T cells underwent TCR sequencing with the Oncomine TCR Beta short-read assay. The QIAamp micro DNA kit was used to extract genomic DNA from the cultured CD4+ T cells. Oncomine TCR Beta libraries from cultured CD4+ T cells were pooled using unique dual indexes and sequenced on an Illumina iSeq 100. As for the authors' bioinformatics: Non-productive sequences were removed, and CDR3s not starting with C, not ending with F or W, or shorter than 7 amino acids were discarded. Antigen-specific clonotypes were identified with the MANAFEST web application by comparing peptide-stimulated wells with reference and other culture wells. Positive clones required FDR below 0.05, an odds ratio above 5, and productive frequency above 0.1% in at least two of three replicate wells. A clonotype was classed as cross-reactive if the clonotype showed significant expansion both in SARS-CoV-2 spike wells and in at least one common cold coronavirus spike condition. Using R version 3.6.1, CDR3 homology was evaluated through Levenshtein distances (stringdist) along with unrooted phylogenetic trees (ape). TCRdb reanalyzed the raw reads on its own, using fastp at Q25 for trimming and MiXCR for clone calling, and kept in-frame beta chains. Rows are combined by CDR3 protein, so each entry shows the most common genes and DNA. The authors' filters were not applied to this entry. Recorded for this sample are around 14,000 distinct CDR3 sequences; 65% to 80% of them occurred a single time. Clones ranked in the top ten supply roughly a tenth of the sample.

This sample's treatment or condition label indicates: roughly 11-day PBMC culture with coronavirus spike peptide pools or control peptides (ViraFEST assay). The ViraFEST assay was used in the study, in which antigen-specific T cells were expanded with peptide pools and expanded clonotypes were subsequently identified by TCR sequencing. The convalescent patients' positive SARS-CoV-2 PCR tests were from March to December 2020, which was before the Alpha, Beta and Delta variants emerged in the United States. Each well held about 2.2 million PBMCs cultured in IMDM containing roughly 5.5% human AB serum and around 9.2 IU/ml IL-2, with 7.5 to 10 ug/ml peptide pools added. On days 3 and 7, half of the culture medium was replaced with fresh IL-2-containing medium. Once the cells had been in culture for over nine days, the EasySep CD4+ T cell isolation kit was used to isolate CD4+ T cells by negative selection. Ficoll-Paque Plus gradient centrifugation was used to isolate PBMCs from whole blood, and the isolated PBMCs were then either used fresh or cryopreserved at -140C. Culture conditions were generally each tested in triplicate wells.

The cysteine opens and the phenylalanine closes a CDR3 of 15 amino acids. Here the CDR3 DNA is all that survives: 45 bases in frame from base 1. Sequences SGHTA (CDR1) and FQGNSA (CDR2) are obtained from the germline V gene. The junction shows trimming of 5 bases on V and 3 bases on J, and the gene matches do not reach 6 bases of it. Specimen: CD4+ T cells from blood, cultured in vitro. The chain couples TRBV7-2 to TRBJ2-5, with 10 bases in between that match TRBD1. This TCR came from a human donor who had recovered from COVID-19. The DNA sequence is TGTGCCAGCAGCGCCGGGACAGGGGCCAAAGAGACCCAGTACTTC. Its product reads: CASSAGTGAKETQYF.